This is a list of T cell receptor beta chains from one sample in a study of blood T cell repertoires in COVID-19. The assay was immunoSEQ multiplex PCR, and TCRdb's table has in-frame clones only and misses some. The sample holds under 55,000 clones, approximately 87% seen once. Source material: peripheral blood. All receptors derive from a human donor in a cohort sampled during active COVID-19. CDR3s include the opening cysteine and the closing phenylalanine or tryptophan. A D gene is named only where the DNA matches it firmly. A clone size is listed for some rows: how often the clone was seen (once, few, many), or a class if it is expanded.

v_gene,abundance,j_gene,d_gene,CDR3nt,CDR3aa
TRBV7-9,once,TRBJ1-3,NA,TGTGCCAGCAGCTTAGAGAGCGGCTCTGGAAACACCATATATTTT,CASSLESGSGNTIYF
TRBV7-8,few,TRBJ1-5,NA,TGTGCCAGCAGCGATGACAGGAACGATCAGCCCCAGCATTTT,CASSDDRNDQPQHF
TRBV19,NA,TRBJ1-5,TRBD1,TGTGCCAGTAGTAACAGGGGGAATCAGCCCCAGCATTTT,CASSNRGNQPQHF
TRBV6-5,NA,TRBJ1-2,NA,TGTGCCAGCGAGGGCAGGTGGCTCTATGGCTACACCTTC,CASEGRWLYGYTF
TRBV30,NA,TRBJ2-1,TRBD1,TGTGCCTGGAGTGATGGGACAGGTTACAATGAGCAGTTCTTC,CAWSDGTGYNEQFF
TRBV19,once,TRBJ1-5,TRBD1,TGTGCCAGTAGTTCCGACGGACAGGGACGGCAGCCCCAGCATTTT,CASSSDGQGRQPQHF
TRBV5-1,NA,TRBJ2-1,TRBD2,TGCGCCAGCAGCTTGGGCGGGGGTAACTACAATGAGCAGTTCTTC,CASSLGGGNYNEQFF
TRBV7-2,NA,TRBJ1-3,TRBD1,TGTGCCAGCAGCGACGGGACAGGGAGAAACACCATATATTTT,CASSDGTGRNTIYF
TRBV6-2/TRBV6-3,NA,TRBJ1-1,NA,TGTGCCAGCAGTTACCGGTACACTGAAGCTTTCTTT,CASSYRYTEAFF
TRBV24-1,few,TRBJ1-5,NA,TGTGCCACTGAGGGTTCGGGCAATCAGCCCCAGCATTTT,CATEGSGNQPQHF
TRBV29-1,NA,TRBJ1-2,NA,TGCAGCGTCGTCCTCGCAGGGGCTCTATACGGCTACACCTTC,CSVVLAGALYGYTF
TRBV5-1,NA,TRBJ2-6,NA,TGCGCCAGCAGCTCCGGACTTAATCTCTTCTCTGGGGCCAACGTCCTGACTTTC,CASSSGLNLFSGANVLTF
TRBV7-2,NA,TRBJ2-3,TRBD2,TGTGCCAGCAGGGGAGGGGGCACAGATACGCAGTATTTT,CASRGGGTDTQYF
TRBV19,NA,TRBJ1-5,NA,TGTGCCAGTACTAAACAGGGTCGGTTGAATCAGCCCCAGCATTTT,CASTKQGRLNQPQHF
TRBV10-2,NA,TRBJ1-1,TRBD1,TGCGCCACCCAGGGGGTGCGCACTGAAGCTTTCTTT,CATQGVRTEAFF
TRBV2,medium-sized,TRBJ1-1,TRBD1,TGTGCCAGCACAGGGGGAAGGTACACTGAAGCTTTCTTT,CASTGGRYTEAFF
TRBV7-2,NA,TRBJ1-3,TRBD1,TGTGCCAGCAGCCCTAGGGCACAGGGGGCGGGCGGAAACACCATATATTTT,CASSPRAQGAGGNTIYF
TRBV13,NA,TRBJ1-1,TRBD1,TGTGCCAGCAGCTTAGAGAGGACAGGGTGGAAGAACACTGAAGCTTTCTTT,CASSLERTGWKNTEAFF
TRBV10-3,few,TRBJ1-1,NA,TGTGCCATCAGTGAGCAGGGTAGCACTGAAGCTTTCTTT,CAISEQGSTEAFF
TRBV30,NA,TRBJ1-5,NA,TGTGCCTGGAGTACAGGGCTCAATCAGCCCCAGCATTTT,CAWSTGLNQPQHF
TRBV3-1/TRBV3-2,NA,TRBJ2-5,TRBD2,TGTGCCAGCAGCCATAGGGGACTACGACAAGAGACCCAGTACTTC,CASSHRGLRQETQYF
TRBV7-2,NA,TRBJ2-3,TRBD2,TGTGCCAGCAGCCTCAGGGCTAGCGGGGGGGATACGCAGTATTTT,CASSLRASGGDTQYF
TRBV11-2,NA,TRBJ2-3,NA,TGTGCCAGCAGCCCTATCGTGGGGAGTTTCAGCACAGATACGCAGTATTTT,CASSPIVGSFSTDTQYF
TRBV18,NA,TRBJ2-5,TRBD1,TGTGCCAGCTCACCCGGGACAGTCGAGACCCAGTACTTC,CASSPGTVETQYF
TRBV10-1,NA,TRBJ2-7,NA,TGCGCCAGCAGTGAGTCAGGGGCAGGGCCCTACGAGCAGTACTTC,CASSESGAGPYEQYF
TRBV18,few,TRBJ1-4,NA,TGTGCCAGCTCACCACCAGGGAGCCCGAATGAAAAACTGTTTTTT,CASSPPGSPNEKLFF
TRBV28,NA,TRBJ2-5,TRBD1,TGTGCCAGCCGTCGCAGGGACAGGGTCCTGGAGACCCAGTACTTC,CASRRRDRVLETQYF
TRBV6-2/TRBV6-3,NA,TRBJ1-6,TRBD1,TGTGCCAGCAGTGGGACAGGGAAGAGTAATTCACCCCTCCACTTT,CASSGTGKSNSPLHF
TRBV6-5,NA,TRBJ2-3,TRBD1,TGTGCCAGCAGCTGGACAGGTCGGAAAGGGGATACGCAGTATTTT,CASSWTGRKGDTQYF
TRBV7-6,once,TRBJ1-4,NA,TGTGCCAGCAGCTTGGGGGCTACTAATGAAAAACTGTTTTTT,CASSLGATNEKLFF
TRBV5-1,NA,TRBJ2-7,NA,TGCGCCAGCAGCTTGGGGGGAGTGGCGGGTAGCTCCTACGAGCAGTACTTC,CASSLGGVAGSSYEQYF
TRBV3-1/TRBV3-2,NA,TRBJ2-5,NA,TGTGCCAGCAGCCGCAGGGTAGGGGAGACCCAGTACTTC,CASSRRVGETQYF
TRBV6-2/TRBV6-3,NA,TRBJ2-5,NA,TGTGCCAGCAGTTACATTGGGGCACGGGAGACCCAGTACTTC,CASSYIGARETQYF
TRBV4-1,NA,TRBJ2-3,TRBD2,TGCGCCAGCAGCCAGTCGACGGCGGGGGGATGGGATACGCAGTATTTT,CASSQSTAGGWDTQYF
TRBV27,NA,TRBJ1-2,NA,TGTGCCAGCAGTTTATCGGGAGGGTCCCCTGGCTACACCTTC,CASSLSGGSPGYTF
TRBV9,NA,TRBJ1-1,NA,TGTGCCAGCAGCGCCGGCGGGGGCGGGGGGAACACTGAAGCTTTCTTT,CASSAGGGGGNTEAFF
TRBV7-2,NA,TRBJ1-5,NA,TGTGCCAGCAGCTTCCAGGGGACAATGGGCGGTCAGCCCCAGCATTTT,CASSFQGTMGGQPQHF
TRBV19,NA,TRBJ1-1,TRBD1,TGTGCCAGTAGTATTTCGGGACAGGGGAACACTGAAGCTTTCTTT,CASSISGQGNTEAFF
TRBV5-4,NA,TRBJ1-1,NA,TGTGCCAGCAGCTTGGCCTCCTCGGGGGGAACTGAAGCTTTCTTT,CASSLASSGGTEAFF
TRBV5-1,NA,TRBJ1-1,NA,TGCGCCAGCAGCCCCCGGGGCACTGAAGCTTTCTTT,CASSPRGTEAFF
TRBV28,NA,TRBJ1-2,NA,TGTGCCAGCAGTTTAAACCTAAATACGGGTGGCTACACCTTC,CASSLNLNTGGYTF
TRBV7-2,NA,TRBJ2-7,NA,TGTGCCAGTCGCCAGCCCAAGGGGGGGGTAGGCGAGCAGTACTTC,CASRQPKGGVGEQYF
TRBV5-4,NA,TRBJ1-1,NA,TGTGCCAGCAGCTTCGGGATTGACCTGAACACTGAAGCTTTCTTT,CASSFGIDLNTEAFF
TRBV28,once,TRBJ1-2,TRBD1,TGTGCCAGCGAGAACCAGGGACAGGCCGCGAGCTATGGCTACACCTTC,CASENQGQAASYGYTF
TRBV19,NA,TRBJ1-2,NA,TGTGCCAGTAAACAGTCGACAGTTAACTATGGCTACACCTTC,CASKQSTVNYGYTF
TRBV5-1,few,TRBJ2-5,NA,TGCGCCAGCAGCCCTGGCCAGGCCCAAGAGACCCAGTACTTC,CASSPGQAQETQYF
TRBV20-1,NA,TRBJ1-2,NA,TGCAGTGCTAGAGCACAGACAGACTACACCTTC,CSARAQTDYTF
TRBV14,NA,TRBJ2-5,TRBD2,TGTGCCAGCAGCCAAGGGTTCGGTACGGGGGGGCAAGAGACCCAGTACTTC,CASSQGFGTGGQETQYF
TRBV5-1,NA,TRBJ1-4,NA,TGCGCCAGCAGCTTGGATTCTACTAATGAAAAACTGTTTTTT,CASSLDSTNEKLFF
TRBV28,NA,TRBJ2-1,TRBD2,TGTGCCAGCAGTTTAGGCGGGGGAGTCTACAATGAGCAGTTCTTC,CASSLGGGVYNEQFF
TRBV6-5,NA,TRBJ2-7,NA,TGTGCCAGCAGACCCAATTTCGGGGGGCAGTACTTC,CASRPNFGGQYF
TRBV7-2,NA,TRBJ2-1,TRBD1,TGTGCCAGCAGCTTATGGGACAGGGGGTACAATGAGCAGTTCTTC,CASSLWDRGYNEQFF
TRBV6-5,NA,TRBJ2-5,NA,TGTGCCAGCAGTTACTCGAGACAAGAGACCCAGTACTTC,CASSYSRQETQYF
TRBV5-1,NA,TRBJ2-5,TRBD2,TGCGCCAGCAGCTTGGAGGGTAGCGGGGGGCGGAAGACCCAGTACTTC,CASSLEGSGGRKTQYF